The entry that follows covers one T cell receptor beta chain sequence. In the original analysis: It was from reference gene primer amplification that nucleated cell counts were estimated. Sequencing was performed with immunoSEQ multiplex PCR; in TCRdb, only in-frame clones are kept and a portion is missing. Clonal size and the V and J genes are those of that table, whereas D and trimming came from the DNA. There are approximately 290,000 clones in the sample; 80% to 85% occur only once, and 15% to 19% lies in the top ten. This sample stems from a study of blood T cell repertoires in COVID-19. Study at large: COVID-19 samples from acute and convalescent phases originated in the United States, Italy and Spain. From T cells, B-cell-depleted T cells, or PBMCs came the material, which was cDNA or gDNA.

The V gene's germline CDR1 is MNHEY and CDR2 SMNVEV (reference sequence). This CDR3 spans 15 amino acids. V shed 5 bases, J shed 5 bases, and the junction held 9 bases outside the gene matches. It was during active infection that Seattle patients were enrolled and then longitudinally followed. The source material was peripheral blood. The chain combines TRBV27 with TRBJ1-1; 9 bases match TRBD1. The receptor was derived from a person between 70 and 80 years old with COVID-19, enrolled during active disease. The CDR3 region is CASSVGTGRATEAFF. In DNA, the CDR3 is TGTGCCAGCAGTGTCGGGACAGGGAGGGCAACTGAAGCTTTCTTT.